These 2 T cell receptor beta chains were all obtained from the same sample, sequenced in a study of Tregs in tolerant kidney transplant recipients. The nonmyeloablative bone marrow transplants came from related graft donors, with transient mixed chimerism. Repertoires were generated with immunoSEQ multiplex PCR, while TCRdb's copy carries only in-frame clones and drops some. Of 45,000 or so clones in the sample, approximately 89% were seen once. The sequencing here drew on CD8+ T cells from blood (PBMCs), taken 12 months after the transplant. These TCRs come from a human patient who received a combined kidney and bone marrow transplant. Some T cells may be transferred from the graft donor.

The rearrangement links TRBV4-1 to TRBJ2-2; 11 nucleotides match TRBD1. The J segment lost 7 bases and the V segment lost 3 bases, leaving 4 bases of the junction unmatched. CDR1 is MGHRA and CDR2 is YSYEKL in the germline V gene. The CDR3 spans 15 residues. The CDR3 sequence: CASSHGQGAIGELFF. CDR3 nucleotide sequence: TGCGCCAGCAGCCATGGACAGGGGGCAATCGGGGAGCTGTTTTTT.

In this sample, this clone turned up once. The chain links TRBV2 to TRBJ1-2; 10 nucleotides agree with TRBD1. The CDR3 runs to 15 residues. Germline V CDR1 and CDR2: SNHLY, FYNNEI. Losses at the gene ends were 6 bases for V and 3 bases for J; bases not matched to a gene: 7. The chain's CDR3 is CASRPGQGGYYGYTF. The DNA of the CDR3 is TGTGCCAGCAGACCTGGACAGGGGGGCTACTATGGCTACACCTTC. The variable domain in full, with the rest retrieved from reference TRBV2 and TRBJ1-2, is EPEVTQTPSHQVTQMGQEVILRCVPISNHLYFYWYRQILGQKVEFLVSFYNNEISEKSEIFDDQFSVERPDGSNFTLKIRSTKLEDSAMYFCASRPGQGGYYGYTFGSGTRLTVV.